The 5 T cell receptor beta chains in this list originate from one sample, sequenced in a study of blood T cell repertoires in COVID-19. Data came from immunoSEQ multiplex PCR; TCRdb stores just in-frame clones and leaves some out. The data hold about 190,000 clones, with 90% observed a single time. Sequencing was done on a sample of peripheral blood. The origin of the receptors is a man aged 45-65 years with acute or convalescent COVID-19.

This sequence joins TRBV15 and TRBJ1-2, with TRBD1 as a possible D gene (6 bases). Germline loops: CDR1 LNHNV, CDR2 YYDKDF (reference sequence). The CDR3 sequence is 15 residues long. V shed 0 bases and J shed 7 bases, with 15 bases lying between them. CDR3: CATSRDAGGWFGYTF. The CDR3 DNA is TGTGCCACCAGCAGAGATGCGGGGGGCTGGTTTGGCTACACCTTC.

The sample holds a few counts of this clone. The chain uses TRBV19 and TRBJ1-5; 10 bases map to TRBD1. CDR3 length equals 16 residues. Trimming at V came to 4 bases and at J to 6 bases, leaving 9 bases not matched to a gene. Germline V gene data show CDR1 as LNHDA and CDR2 as SQIVND (reference sequence). Here the CDR3 DNA reads TGTGCCAGTAGTAGATCCCCGGGACAGGGGAGTCAGCCCCAGCATTTT. Translation gives CASSRSPGQGSQPQHF.

The V and J genes are TRBV3-1 (or the pseudogene TRBV3-2) and TRBJ1-5; 12 bases agree with TRBD1. Germline CDR1 and CDR2: LGHDT and YNNKEL (reference sequence). Germline trimming cut 3 bases from V and 7 bases from J; bases unmatched to any gene: 4. The CDR3 has 15 residues. Here the CDR3 DNA reads TGTGCCAGCAGCCAGGGACAGGGGGCTGGGCAGCCCCAGCATTTT. Protein sequence: CASSQGQGAGQPQHF.

V gene TRBV28 combines with J gene TRBJ2-5; 9 positions match TRBD1. This CDR3 has 18 residues. The V gene's germline CDR1 is MDHEN and CDR2 SYDVKM. V was pared by 4 bases and J by 3 bases, with 15 bases of the junction left unmatched. The CDR3 coding sequence is TGTGCCAGCAGTTACCCGGGGACAGGGCGCGGGGGAGAAGAGACCCAGTACTTC. Translating gives CASSYPGTGRGGEETQYF.

This clone came up once. This chain connects TRBV9 to TRBJ2-5, with TRBD2 identical over 8 bases. CDR1 and CDR2 from the germline V gene are SGDLS and YYNGEE. This CDR3 is 16 amino acids long. The ends lost 3 bases at V and 2 bases at J; junction bases unmatched: 9. Here the CDR3 DNA reads TGTGCCAGCAGCGACGGAGTAGCGGGGCGACAAGAGACCCAGTACTTC. Its translation: CASSDGVAGRQETQYF.